Each of the 12 T cell receptor beta chains below was sequenced from the same sample in a study of blood T cell repertoires in COVID-19. Profiling relied on immunoSEQ multiplex PCR, and the TCRdb table lists in-frame clones only, not all of them. This table has around 300,000 clones, more than 80% appearing once. Sequencing input: peripheral blood. The receptors were sampled from a woman between 25 and 40 years old with COVID-19, enrolled during active disease.

This clone was picked up one time. This chain connects TRBV19 to TRBJ1-5, with D unclear. Trimming cost V 5 bases and J 7 bases, with 15 bases left between them. Germline V gene sequence: CDR1 LNHDA, CDR2 SQIVND (reference sequence). This CDR3 contains 14 residues. The CDR3: CASSPRPWSQPQHF. Written as DNA, the CDR3 is TGTGCCAGTAGTCCCCGACCCTGGAGCCAGCCCCAGCATTTT. Drawing the rest from reference TRBV19 and TRBJ1-5, the complete variable domain is DGGITQSPKYLFRKEGQNVTLSCEQNLNHDAMYWYRQDPGQGLRLIYYSQIVNDFQKGDIAEGYSVSREKKESFPLTVTSAQKNPTAFYLCASSPRPWSQPQHFGDGTRLSIL.

The chain is built from TRBV29-1 and TRBJ1-1; TRBD1 aligns across 7 bases. The trim removed 0 bases at V and 6 bases at J, leaving 4 bases unmatched. Germline CDR1 and CDR2: SQVTM and ANQGSEA. This CDR3 is built from 13 residues. CDR3 protein: CSVEEGGWAEAFF. For the CDR3, the DNA is TGCAGCGTTGAAGAAGGGGGCTGGGCTGAAGCTTTCTTT.

The sample holds a few counts of this clone. J is TRBJ1-5 and V is TRBV27; D not resolved. Between the trimmed V and J ends, which lost 0 bases and 9 bases, there was a span of 12 bases. This CDR3 is 14 amino acids long. Germline CDR1 reads MNHEY; CDR2 reads SMNVEV (reference sequence). The chain's CDR3 is CASSLSKTSGPQHF. CDR3 coding DNA: TGTGCCAGCAGTTTATCGAAAACCTCGGGGCCCCAGCATTTT.

This rearrangement joins TRBV10-2 to TRBJ2-3; D might be TRBD1 (6 bases). V shed 4 bases and J shed 10 bases, with 24 bases lying between them. Looked up from germline, CDR1 is WSHSY and CDR2 is SAAADI. The CDR3 is 16 residues long. For the CDR3, the DNA is TGCGCCAGCAGTGCCCCTACAGGGCAGGTAGGCCACGCGCAGTATTTT. Its translation is CASSAPTGQVGHAQYF.

The rearrangement links TRBV11-2 to TRBJ1-4; no clear D. Germline loops: CDR1 SGHAT, CDR2 FQNNGV. The CDR3 contains 15 residues. Trimming removed 1 base from V and 1 base from J, with 7 bases in between. For the CDR3, the DNA is TGTGCCAGCAGCTTAGTGGGGAGAACTAATGAAAAACTGTTTTTT. Translating gives CASSLVGRTNEKLFF.

The chain joins TRBV30 to TRBJ1-5; a possible D gene is TRBD1 (6 bases). The CDR3 spans 14 residues. Trimming removed 4 bases from V and 8 bases from J, with 18 bases in between. Germline-derived CDR1 and CDR2 are GTSNPN and SVGIG (reference sequence). The CDR3 coding sequence is TGTGCCTGGATCCCCAGGGGACGCGTCGAGCCCCAGCATTTT. Translating it yields CAWIPRGRVEPQHF.

The chain has TRBV4-3 and TRBJ1-4; 10 bases agree with TRBD1. This CDR3 is built from 15 residues. Germline CDR1 reads LGHNA; CDR2 reads YSLEER. With V trimmed by 2 bases and J by 6 bases, 3 bases remained unmatched. The CDR3 is CASSQPGQGHEKLFF. CDR3 sequence (DNA): TGCGCCAGCAGCCAACCGGGACAGGGGCATGAAAAACTGTTTTTT.

This clone is a singleton in its sample. The CDR3 loop reads CASSATGERHSPLHF. The CDR3 nucleotides are TGTGCCAGCTCCGCGACAGGGGAAAGGCATTCACCCCTCCACTTT. The chain carries TRBV18 and TRBJ1-6; TRBD1 matches at 8 bases. The CDR3 contains 15 residues. Losses at the gene ends were 6 bases for V and 8 bases for J; bases not matched to a gene: 9. In germline, CDR1 is KGHSH, CDR2 LQKENI.

This rearrangement joins TRBV6-6 to TRBJ1-5, with a possible D match to TRBD1 (5 bases). The CDR3 runs 12 residues. V lost 6 bases, J lost 4 bases, and 7 bases lay in between. Germline CDR1 is MNHNY and CDR2 is SVGAGI (reference sequence). The CDR3 here is CASRRQNQPQHF. The CDR3 DNA reads as TGTGCCAGCAGAAGACAGAATCAGCCCCAGCATTTT.

V usage is TRBV7-3 and J usage is TRBJ2-1, with 8 bases identical to TRBD2. This CDR3 has 15 residues. Germline V gives CDR1 SGHTA, CDR2 FQGTGA. With V trimmed by 4 bases and J by 9 bases, 11 bases remained unmatched. The CDR3 region is CASSSGTGLGGEQFF. The CDR3 bases are TGTGCCAGCAGCTCCGGCACGGGACTAGGTGGTGAGCAGTTCTTC.

The chain combines TRBV18 with TRBJ2-3; 9 bases align to TRBD1. Germline-derived CDR1 and CDR2 are KGHSH and LQKENI. V lost 2 bases to trimming and J lost 6 bases; unmatched junction nucleotides: 6. CDR3 length equals 15 residues. For the CDR3, the DNA is TGTGCCAGCTCACCAGGGGGACAGGGATCGGATACGCAGTATTTT. Its translation is CASSPGGQGSDTQYF.

This rearrangement joins TRBV27 to TRBJ2-7, with TRBD2 matching over 11 bases. Trimming removed 2 bases from V and 7 bases from J; junction bases left unmatched: 19. In germline, CDR1 is MNHEY, CDR2 SMNVEV (reference sequence). The CDR3 has 19 amino acids. CDR3 region: CASSLRASGRSPPPREQYF. DNA of the CDR3: TGTGCCAGCAGTTTAAGGGCTAGCGGGAGGTCCCCCCCACCAAGGGAGCAGTACTTC.